This record concerns one TCR beta chain sequence. Assay used: immunoSEQ multiplex PCR; TCRdb lists only in-frame clones, some missing. The sample records about 150,000 clones, around 82% being singletons. This sample is drawn from a study of blood T cell repertoires in COVID-19. The sequence was obtained from a woman aged 45-65 years with acute or convalescent COVID-19. Sequencing was performed on peripheral blood.

The CDR3 DNA sequence: TGTGCCAGCAGCCAAGAAATTGCAGCGACGCAGTATTTT. It is translated as CASSQEIAATQYF. This chain links TRBV4-2 with TRBJ2-3; D uncertain. Germline assignment: CDR1 LGHNA and CDR2 YNFKEQ. Trimming took off 0 bases at V and 9 bases at J, with 10 bases between the two ends. The CDR3 has 13 residues.